This T cell receptor (beta chain) was recorded in a study of shared clonotypes between healthy human individuals. Notes on the study in general: Shared clonotypes across all four donors exceeded non-shared ones in generation probability. The study's rarefaction showed incomplete sorted-subset sequencing despite large depth.

Data came from immunoSEQ multiplex PCR; TCRdb stores just in-frame clones and leaves some out. The data contain some 2,000,000 clones, roughly 94% of them seen just once; the ten biggest clones take up 0.13%. The V gene's germline CDR1 is SGHTA and CDR2 FQGNSA. The V gene lost 5 bases and the J gene lost 0 bases, with 9 bases spanning the gap. The CDR3 contains 14 residues. Note on this clone: Its target is not known.

The receptor was derived from a man between 18 and 35 years old in good health. This chain connects TRBV7-2 to TRBJ2-3; tentatively, D is TRBD2 (5 bases). Sample: naive CD4+ T cells sorted from blood. The subset was: CD45RA+ positively selected. This chain's CDR3 is CASSGLASTDTQYF. The CDR3 nucleotides are TGTGCCAGCAGCGGGCTAGCCAGCACAGATACGCAGTATTTT.